This T cell receptor (beta chain) was profiled in a study of OX40 agonist ivuxolimab in advanced cancers. In the study overall: Under the entry rules, prior anti-PD-1, anti-PD-L1 or anti-CTLA-4 therapy was allowed, and less than 50% had some. The study's findings and limits: CD4+ and CD8+ blood T cells expanded clonally by week 6 at 0.1 to 3.0 mg/kg. Clonal expansion in partial responders at 0.1-3.0 mg/kg ranked among the lowest. There were, on average, more expanded clones in CD8+ T cells than in CD4+.

This table comes from immunoSEQ multiplex PCR, and its TCRdb copy is limited to in-frame clones, with some not included. The table shows 37,000 or so clones, with more than 75% occurring only once. The table lists this clone with a few counts. Antigen specificity is unknown. The CDR3 covers 15 residues. The V gene lost 7 bases and the J gene lost 4 bases, with 19 bases spanning the gap. Germline CDR1 SGHAT, CDR2 FQNNGV. The sequence was collected from an adult with an advanced solid tumor such as melanoma, head and neck, liver or kidney cancer. The chain joins TRBV11-2 to TRBJ1-2; D might be TRBD1 (6 bases). Specimen: CD4+ or CD8+ T cells sorted from blood, collected in a trial of the OX40 agonist ivuxolimab. In DNA form, the CDR3 reads TGTGCCAGCACCATGGAGGCAGGGGCAATCTATGGCTACACCTTC. It yields the protein CASTMEAGAIYGYTF.